These 31 T cell receptor beta chains share one sample of origin, sequenced in a study of CD8 T cells in Susac syndrome. Reverse transcription of about 0.5 to 1 ug RNA used random hexamers. TCRdb itself ran the immunoSEQ multiplex PCR reads through MiXCR, one entry per CDR3 protein. The sample has roughly 190,000 distinct CDR3 sequences, roughly nine tenths seen once. Sequenced input: CD4+ T cells from PBMCs. The origin of the receptors is a human donor with Susac syndrome.

This sequence joins TRBV5-1 and TRBJ2-3; maybe TRBD2 (7 bases). The V gene's germline CDR1 is SGHRS and CDR2 YFSETQ. The CDR3 is made up of 16 amino acids. Trimming shortened V by 0 bases and J by 1 base, and 12 bases separated the two germline ends. CDR3 DNA: TGCGCCAGCAGCTTGGGCGGGGGCCAAGGCACAGATACGCAGTATTTT. It yields the protein CASSLGGGQGTDTQYF.

This clonotype was seen a few times. V is TRBV7-2 and J is TRBJ1-2, with no clear D. V lost 5 bases and J lost 5, with 3 bases in between. CDR1 SGHTA and CDR2 FQGNSA come from the germline V gene. This CDR3 comprises 10 residues. The CDR3: CASSPYGYTF. CDR3 coding DNA: TGTGCCAGCAGCCCTTATGGCTACACCTTC.

DNA of the CDR3: TGTGCCAGCAGCCCATTTGGTGTTGGACGGGGCACAGATACGCAGTATTTT. Residues: CASSPFGVGRGTDTQYF. The rearrangement joins TRBV9 to TRBJ2-3; D remains ambiguous. The CDR3 loop spans 17 amino acids. CDR1 is SGDLS, CDR2 YYNGEE, per germline. V lost 4 bases and J lost 1, with 19 bases in between.

The rearrangement joins TRBV19 to TRBJ1-2; 8 bases fit TRBD1. Unmatched junction bases numbered 10, after V lost 5 bases and J lost 8 bases. This CDR3 region has 14 residues. Germline values: CDR1 LNHDA, CDR2 SQIVND (reference sequence). The CDR3 reads CASSPRDRRSGYTF. Here the CDR3 DNA reads TGTGCCAGTAGTCCCCGGGACAGGCGGTCCGGCTACACCTTC. The variable domain in full, completed from reference TRBV19 and TRBJ1-2, reads DGGITQSPKYLFRKEGQNVTLSCEQNLNHDAMYWYRQDPGQGLRLIYYSQIVNDFQKGDIAEGYSVSREKKESFPLTVTSAQKNPTAFYLCASSPRDRRSGYTFGSGTRLTVV.

The gene calls are TRBV6-5 and TRBJ2-5; D remains ambiguous. Germline values: CDR1 MNHEY, CDR2 SVGAGI. This CDR3 spans 11 amino acids. V dropped 6 bases and J dropped 5 bases, with 7 bases sitting between them. The CDR3 loop reads CASSVSETQYF. CDR3 nucleotides: TGTGCCAGCAGCGTCTCTGAGACCCAGTACTTC.

The chain links TRBV30 to TRBJ1-4; D remains unclear. The germline gives CDR1 GTSNPN, CDR2 SVGIG (reference sequence). This CDR3 is 11 amino acids long. V was clipped by 0 bases and J by 8 bases, with 4 bases between them. In nucleotides, the CDR3 is TGTGCCTGGAGTGTTGCAGAAAAACTGTTTTTT. Its protein product is CAWSVAEKLFF.

The genes are TRBV12-3 or TRBV12-4 and TRBJ1-1, with a possible D match to TRBD1 (5 bases). This CDR3 is 15 amino acids long. V lost 6 bases to trimming and J lost 1 base, with 15 bases between them. The CDR3 sequence: CASSRRRQRNTEAFF. DNA for the CDR3: TGTGCCAGCAGCCGAAGGCGACAGAGGAACACTGAAGCTTTCTTT.

The chain couples TRBV28 to TRBJ1-2, with 7 bases identical to TRBD1. The CDR3 has 13 amino acids. With V trimmed by 6 bases and J by 4 bases, 5 bases remained unmatched. Germline values: CDR1 MDHEN, CDR2 SYDVKM. The CDR3 loop reads CASRLQGVYGYTF. The CDR3 DNA sequence: TGTGCCAGCAGGCTGCAGGGGGTCTATGGCTACACCTTC.

This chain uses TRBV6-2 or TRBV6-3 with TRBJ1-1, with D uncertain. CDR3 size: 11 residues. V lost 5 bases to trimming and J lost 7 bases, with 8 bases between them. CDR1 and CDR2 from the germline V gene are MNHEY and SVGEGT. This CDR3 is CASSPGFEAFF. CDR3 sequence (DNA): TGTGCCAGCAGTCCCGGATTTGAAGCTTTCTTT.

The gene calls are TRBV6-6 and TRBJ1-5; D remains ambiguous. The ends were cut back, 3 bases at V and 4 bases at J, with 16 bases in the middle. CDR3 length: 16 amino acids. In germline, CDR1 is MNHNY, CDR2 SVGAGI (reference sequence). The CDR3 here is CASSYYTFTRNQPQHF. CDR3 nucleotide sequence: TGTGCCAGCAGTTATTATACGTTTACCAGAAATCAGCCCCAGCATTTT.

For the CDR3, the DNA is TGCGCCAGCAGCCAAGGAATTTCAGGGTCCTACGAGCAGTACTTC. Translation: CASSQGISGSYEQYF. The gene calls are TRBV4-1 and TRBJ2-7, with D possibly TRBD1 on 5 matching bases. The germline CDR1 and CDR2 sequences are MGHRA and YSYEKL. The CDR3 is 15 amino acids. V shed 1 base and J shed 1 base, with 11 bases lying between them.

The chain has TRBV7-2 and TRBJ1-1; a weak D match, TRBD1 (5 bases). Germline V gene lookup returns CDR1 SGHTA and CDR2 FQGNSA. This CDR3 contains 14 residues. The V end lost 5 bases, the J end lost 1 base, and 11 bases lay between the germline ends. The CDR3 nucleotides are TGTGCCAGCAGCCGCCGGGGGAGGAACACTGAAGCTTTCTTT. Translation gives CASSRRGRNTEAFF.

V usage is TRBV5-1 and J usage is TRBJ2-5; TRBD2 aligns across 11 bases. Germline CDR1 is SGHRS and CDR2 is YFSETQ. Trimming cost V 2 bases and J 0 bases; bases outside gene matches: 0. The length of the CDR3 is 15 residues. The CDR3 nucleotides are TGCGCCAGCAGCTTTAGCGGGGGGGACCAAGAGACCCAGTACTTC. It specifies CASSFSGGDQETQYF.

The genes are TRBV29-1 and TRBJ1-5; TRBD1 might be the D (5 bases). V was cut by 4 bases and J by 5 bases, with 15 bases left in between. The CDR3 sequence is 14 residues long. Germline CDR1 and CDR2: SQVTM and ANQGSEA. CDR3 loop: CSVAGQGSDQPQHF. In nucleotides, the CDR3 is TGCAGCGTTGCAGGGCAGGGTAGTGATCAGCCCCAGCATTTT.

J is TRBJ1-2 and V is TRBV3-1; no definite D call. There are 13 residues in the CDR3. Germline CDR1 and CDR2: LGHDT and YNNKEL (reference sequence). V lost 3 bases and J 8 bases, leaving 13 bases between the germline ends. CDR3 sequence reads: CASSQVGSWGYTF. As DNA, the CDR3 is TGTGCCAGCAGCCAGGTTGGGTCGTGGGGCTACACCTTC.

The sample holds one count of this clonotype. The V call is TRBV28, the J call TRBJ1-6; no reliable D call. Deletions cut 5 bases from V and 3 bases from J, with 5 bases between. Looked up from germline, CDR1 is MDHEN and CDR2 is SYDVKM. This CDR3 is 13 amino acids long. CDR3 loop: CASSAGYNSPLHF. As DNA, the CDR3 is TGTGCCAGCAGTGCCGGCTATAATTCACCCCTCCACTTT. Supplemented by reference TRBV28 and TRBJ1-6, the full variable domain reads DVKVTQSSRYLVKRTGEKVFLECVQDMDHENMFWYRQDPGLGLRLIYFSYDVKMKEKGDIPEGYSVSREKKERFSLILESASTNQTSMYLCASSAGYNSPLHFGNGTRLTVT.

This clonotype was seen only once. This chain links TRBV12-3 or TRBV12-4 with TRBJ2-2; D not resolved. The CDR3 spans 14 residues. Trimming took 6 bases from V and 10 from J, leaving 18 bases between them. The chain's CDR3 is CASRAGQAAEELFF. The CDR3 DNA is TGTGCCAGCAGGGCCGGGCAGGCAGCCGAGGAGCTGTTTTTT.

The genes are TRBV7-8 and TRBJ2-3; D not resolved. V was clipped by 0 bases and J by 5 bases, with 6 bases between them. Germline V CDR1 and CDR2: SGHVS, FQNEAQ. CDR3 length equals 13 residues. CDR3 in amino acids: CASSLAGIDTQYF. CDR3 DNA sequence: TGTGCCAGCAGCTTAGCGGGGATAGATACGCAGTATTTT.

The rearrangement links TRBV7-9 to TRBJ2-1, with no clear D. Germline V gene lookup returns CDR1 SEHNR and CDR2 FQNEAQ (reference sequence). Trimming pared 6 bases from V and 15 bases from J, leaving 15 bases between. This CDR3 region has 11 residues. The CDR3 sequence is CASSSGFAPFF. CDR3 nucleotide sequence: TGTGCCAGCAGTTCCGGATTCGCGCCGTTCTTC.

The chain joins TRBV5-4 to TRBJ1-5; 7 bases are a match to TRBD1. The CDR3 is 17 amino acids. CDR1 is SGHNT, CDR2 YYREEE, per germline (reference sequence). Losses at the gene ends were 3 bases for V and 0 bases for J; bases not matched to a gene: 9. This CDR3 reads CASSSGDSPNSNQPQHF. CDR3 nucleotides: TGTGCCAGCAGCTCCGGGGACAGCCCTAATAGCAATCAGCCCCAGCATTTT.

V and J are TRBV18 and TRBJ1-1; TRBD1 agrees at 7 bases. Germline CDR1 and CDR2: KGHSH and LQKENI. V lost 2 bases to trimming and J lost 1 base; unmatched junction nucleotides: 10. The CDR3 extends over 17 amino acids. The CDR3 is CASSPGLTGHGNTEAFF. CDR3 nucleotides: TGTGCCAGCTCACCAGGGTTGACAGGGCATGGGAACACTGAAGCTTTCTTT.

This clonotype was picked up one time. The CDR3 nucleotides are TGCGCCAGCAGCTTGGGCGGGACGACCTACGAGCAGTACTTC. Amino acid sequence: CASSLGGTTYEQYF. The chain links TRBV5-1 to TRBJ2-7; perhaps TRBD2 as D (6 bases). CDR1 is SGHRS, CDR2 YFSETQ, per germline. V was shortened by 0 bases and J by 2 bases, with 9 bases between the two germline ends. The CDR3 runs to 14 residues.

This sequence joins TRBV9 and TRBJ1-1; D ambiguous. Trimming cost V 2 bases and J 4 bases, with 9 bases left between them. CDR3 length equals 13 residues. Germline assignment: CDR1 SGDLS and CDR2 YYNGEE. CDR3 sequence reads: CASSVDVSTEAFF. The CDR3, as DNA: TGTGCCAGCAGCGTTGATGTGAGCACTGAAGCTTTCTTT.

The rearrangement joins TRBV10-3 to TRBJ1-5; tentative D call: TRBD1 (5 bases). Trimming pared 2 bases from V and 5 bases from J, leaving 7 bases between. There are 13 residues in the CDR3. Looked up from germline, CDR1 is ENHRY and CDR2 is SYGVKD. For the CDR3, the DNA is TGTGCCATCAGTGAGGGGGGAGATCAGCCCCAGCATTTT. Encoded protein: CAISEGGDQPQHF.

This chain uses TRBV30 with TRBJ1-1; D gene uncertain. Looked up from germline, CDR1 is GTSNPN and CDR2 is SVGIG (reference sequence). There are 12 residues in the CDR3. Trimming took 1 base from V and 5 from J, leaving 8 bases between them. As DNA, the CDR3 is TGTGCCTGGAGTGGGCAGCCTACTGAAGCTTTCTTT. Its protein product is CAWSGQPTEAFF. The entire variable domain, with the rest obtained from reference TRBV30 and TRBJ1-1, is as follows: SQTIHQWPATLVQPVGSPLSLECTVEGTSNPNLYWYRQAAGRGLQLLFYSVGIGQISSEVPQNLSASRPQDRQFILSSKKLLLSDSGFYLCAWSGQPTEAFFGQGTRLTVV.

The chain couples TRBV30 to TRBJ2-2, with 8 nucleotides matching TRBD1. Unmatched junction bases numbered 10, after V lost 3 bases and J lost 4 bases. Germline CDR1 GTSNPN, CDR2 SVGIG (reference sequence). The CDR3 spans 16 residues. CDR3: CAWRKIEDRATGELFF. The CDR3 nucleotides read TGTGCCTGGAGGAAAATCGAGGACAGGGCCACCGGGGAGCTGTTTTTT.

V is TRBV7-8 and J is TRBJ2-2; 10 positions match TRBD1. Germline V gene lookup returns CDR1 SGHVS and CDR2 FQNEAQ. V was pared by 5 bases and J by 6 bases, with 9 bases of the junction left unmatched. The length of the CDR3 is 16 residues. The CDR3 nucleotides read TGTGCCAGCAGCCTTCCGACAGGGGGCTTGGCCGGGGAGCTGTTTTTT. Encoded protein: CASSLPTGGLAGELFF.

The chain is built from TRBV12-3 or TRBV12-4 and TRBJ2-1; maybe TRBD2 (5 bases). The CDR3 is 14 residues long. V lost 2 bases, J lost 8 bases, and 13 bases lay in between. CDR3 loop: CASSLRRAGDEQFF. The DNA of the CDR3 is TGTGCCAGCAGTTTACGGCGGGCTGGAGATGAGCAGTTCTTC.

This rearrangement joins TRBV5-4 to TRBJ1-6, with D maybe TRBD1 (6 bases). This CDR3 has 15 amino acids. V was clipped by 4 bases and J by 6 bases, with 14 bases between them. The V gene's germline CDR1 is SGHNT and CDR2 YYREEE (reference sequence). The CDR3 sequence: CASSLPTGSNSPLHF. CDR3 nucleotide sequence: TGTGCCAGCAGCCTTCCGACAGGTTCTAATTCACCCCTCCACTTT.

The chain employs TRBV18 and TRBJ2-6; TRBD1 is a possible D gene (5 bases). The CDR3 contains 17 residues. The germline CDR1 and CDR2 sequences are KGHSH and LQKENI. The V end lost 2 bases, the J end lost 0 bases, and 11 bases lay between the germline ends. The CDR3 sequence is CASSPWGMSSGANVLTF. For the CDR3, the DNA is TGTGCCAGCTCACCATGGGGCATGAGCTCTGGGGCCAACGTCCTGACTTTC. The full variable domain, its missing parts supplied by reference TRBV18 and TRBJ2-6, is NAGVMQNPRHLVRRRGQEARLRCSPMKGHSHVYWYRQLPEEGLKFMVYLQKENIIDESGMPKERFSAEFPKEGPSILRIQQVVRGDSAAYFCASSPWGMSSGANVLTFGAGSRLTVL.

This chain uses TRBV7-9 with TRBJ1-1, with D possibly being TRBD1 (6 bases). The CDR3 is 14 amino acids. Germline V gene sequence: CDR1 SEHNR, CDR2 FQNEAQ (reference sequence). V was trimmed by 2 bases and J by 4 bases, leaving 11 bases between them. DNA for the CDR3: TGTGCCAGCAGCTTACCCAGGGGAAGCACTGAAGCTTTCTTT. Protein product: CASSLPRGSTEAFF.